The present T cell receptor (beta chain) was sequenced within a study of T cells after yellow fever vaccination. Looking at the study overall: Fractions of low cell number were prepared using SMART-Seq v4 Ultra Low Input. Overall study results and limits: The secondary response showed a weaker magnitude and a faster peak, day 5 versus 15. Clones from primary vaccination mostly reappeared after the booster (around 96% CD4, around 90% CD8).

A remark on this clonotype: The target antigen is unknown.

The TCR cDNA carried a universal primer site and UMIs from 5'RACE template switching. TCRdb passed the 5' RACE reads through MiXCR, listing each CDR3 protein once. The table has about 340,000 distinct CDR3 sequences, around 12% seen once; the top ten hold 3% to 4%. Between the trimmed V and J ends, which lost 0 bases and 13 bases, there was a span of 17 bases. This CDR3 spans 14 amino acids. This chain connects TRBV5-3 to TRBJ1-5; D is perhaps TRBD1 (6 bases). TRBV5-3 is an ORF; its function is uncertain. The sample consisted of CD4+ T cells sorted from PBMCs, taken 15 days after the yellow fever booster vaccination. The origin of this receptor is a man younger than 35 who received the YFV17D yellow fever vaccine. The DNA of the CDR3 is TGTGCCAGAAGCTTGGAGGGGGTCTGGGGACAACAGCATTTT. This sequence encodes CARSLEGVWGQQHF.